These 3 T cell receptor beta chains share one sample of origin, sequenced in a study of cytomegalovirus exposure and HLA in healthy donors. Use of 60 Vbeta and 13 Jbeta primers characterized the PCR. Using immunoSEQ multiplex PCR, the repertoire was profiled, and TCRdb retains in-frame clones only, with some absent. The sample includes some 180,000 clones, approximately 84% of them seen just once. The specimen was PBMCs. These receptors originate from a female donor in good health and CMV-seronegative.

CDR3 in amino acids: CASSLGLLLAGSVTDTQYF. As DNA, the CDR3 is TGTGCCAGCAGCTTAGGACTCCTTCTAGCGGGAAGTGTAACAGATACGCAGTATTTT. This rearrangement joins TRBV11-2 to TRBJ2-3, with TRBD2 matching over 9 bases. From germline, CDR1 is SGHAT and CDR2 FQNNGV. CDR3 length: 19 amino acids. Trimming removed 1 base from V and 3 bases from J; junction bases left unmatched: 14.

This sequence joins TRBV6-1 and TRBJ1-3; D remains unclear. V shed 6 bases and J shed 7 bases, with 13 bases lying between them. This CDR3 has 13 residues. CDR1 is MNHNS, CDR2 SASEGT, per germline. The CDR3 DNA reads as TGTGCCAGCAGGAGCGAGAGTAGTAACACCATATATTTT. Its translation is CASRSESSNTIYF.

The chain employs TRBV9 and TRBJ2-2, with a tentative D call TRBD2 (5 bases). The germline V gene encodes CDR1 SGDLS and CDR2 YYNGEE. V was pared by 3 bases and J by 7 bases, with 13 bases between. The CDR3 is made up of 14 amino acids. CDR3: CASSDLAYGGELFF. The CDR3 DNA reads as TGTGCCAGCAGCGACCTAGCTTATGGCGGGGAGCTGTTTTTT. Complete variable domain (other parts from reference TRBV9 and TRBJ2-2): DSGVTQTPKHLITATGQRVTLRCSPRSGDLSVYWYQQSLDQGLQFLIQYYNGEERAKGNILERFSAQQFPDLHSELNLSSLELGDSALYFCASSDLAYGGELFFGEGSRLTVL.